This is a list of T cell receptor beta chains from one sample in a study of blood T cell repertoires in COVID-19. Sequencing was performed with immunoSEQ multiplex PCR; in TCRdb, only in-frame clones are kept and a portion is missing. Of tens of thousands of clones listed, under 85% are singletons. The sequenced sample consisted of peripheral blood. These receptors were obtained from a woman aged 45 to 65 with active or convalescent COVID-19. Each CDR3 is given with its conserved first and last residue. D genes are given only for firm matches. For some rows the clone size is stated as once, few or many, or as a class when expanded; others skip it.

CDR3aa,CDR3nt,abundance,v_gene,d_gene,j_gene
CASSLSYNTGELFF,TGTGCCAGCAGCTTAAGCTATAACACCGGGGAGCTGTTTTTT,NA,TRBV7-9,NA,TRBJ2-2
CASSISPNTGELFF,TGTGCCAGTAGTATTAGTCCGAACACCGGGGAGCTGTTTTTT,NA,TRBV19,NA,TRBJ2-2
CASSFRQRKESPLHF,TGTGCCAGCAGCTTCCGACAGCGCAAAGAATCACCCCTCCACTTT,NA,TRBV9,NA,TRBJ1-6
CASSVYPGGANTEAFF,TGTGCCAGCAGCGTATACCCAGGGGGCGCAAACACTGAAGCTTTCTTT,NA,TRBV9,TRBD1,TRBJ1-1
CASGGGNHEPYSNQPQHF,TGTGCCAGCGGCGGGGGTAATCATGAGCCTTATAGCAATCAGCCCCAGCATTTT,NA,TRBV21-1,NA,TRBJ1-5
CASSPLQGPNEKLFF,TGTGCCAGCTCACCACTACAGGGCCCTAATGAAAAACTGTTTTTT,NA,TRBV18,NA,TRBJ1-4
CASSGTSYNEQFF,TGCGCCAGCAGCGGGACTTCTTACAATGAGCAGTTCTTC,NA,TRBV4-3,NA,TRBJ2-1
CASSQDVTGGLREQYF,TGTGCCAGCAGCCAAGATGTAACGGGAGGTCTTCGCGAGCAGTACTTC,NA,TRBV4-2,TRBD2,TRBJ2-7
CASSLFQGAGAKNIQYF,TGTGCCAGCAGCTTGTTCCAGGGGGCTGGAGCCAAAAACATTCAGTACTTC,NA,TRBV5-6,TRBD1,TRBJ2-4
CASSPSLAGPGLTDTQYF,TGTGCCAGCAGCCCAAGCTTAGCGGGACCAGGGTTGACAGATACGCAGTATTTT,once,TRBV7-8,TRBD2,TRBJ2-3
CASSPRQGLDGYTF,TGTGCCAGCAGCCCTAGACAGGGGCTGGATGGCTACACCTTC,NA,TRBV11-1,TRBD1,TRBJ1-2
CASSGTGGLTDTQYF,TGTGCCAGCAGCGGAACAGGGGGGCTCACAGATACGCAGTATTTT,NA,TRBV7-3,TRBD1,TRBJ2-3
CASSLGTGPHYGYTF,TGTGCCAGCTCACTGGGGACAGGGCCCCACTATGGCTACACCTTC,NA,TRBV18,TRBD1,TRBJ1-2
CASSFPPQYSGNTIYF,TGTGCCAGCAGCTTCCCCCCGCAGTACTCTGGAAACACCATATATTTT,NA,TRBV11-2,NA,TRBJ1-3
CASSATTSGSYEQYF,TGCGCCAGCAGCGCAACAACTAGCGGGTCCTACGAGCAGTACTTC,NA,TRBV5-1,TRBD2,TRBJ2-7
CATSRTFNEQFF,TGTGCCACCAGTCGGACATTCAATGAGCAGTTCTTC,NA,TRBV24-1,NA,TRBJ2-1
CASAKTGASYEQYF,TGCGCCAGCGCAAAGACAGGGGCTAGTTACGAGCAGTACTTC,NA,TRBV5-1,TRBD1,TRBJ2-7
CASSPGPAWEQYF,TGCGCCAGCAGCCCAGGCCCCGCCTGGGAGCAGTACTTC,few,TRBV4-1,NA,TRBJ2-7
CAISESTGVDTQYF,TGTGCCATCAGTGAGTCGACGGGGGTAGATACGCAGTATTTT,NA,TRBV10-3,NA,TRBJ2-3
CASSPGGVSGNTIYF,TGTGCCAGCAGCCCGGGAGGAGTATCTGGAAACACCATATATTTT,NA,TRBV14,NA,TRBJ1-3
CASSPGTSGRAISYEQYF,TGTGCCAGCAGCCCCGGGACTAGCGGGAGGGCTATATCCTACGAGCAGTACTTC,NA,TRBV5-6,TRBD2,TRBJ2-7
CASSLSASGSRRGETQYF,TGTGCCAGCAGCTTATCGGCTAGCGGGAGTAGGCGGGGAGAGACCCAGTACTTC,NA,TRBV7-8,TRBD2,TRBJ2-5
CATSDWRGYTF,TGTGCCACCAGTGATTGGAGGGGCTACACCTTC,NA,TRBV24-1,NA,TRBJ1-2
CASSRGGTASRDTQYF,TGTGCCAGCAGCCGAGGGGGGACAGCTTCAAGAGATACGCAGTATTTT,NA,TRBV9,NA,TRBJ2-3
CASSSLRTGELFF,TGTGCCAGCAGTAGTCTACGCACCGGGGAGCTGTTTTTT,once,TRBV12-3/TRBV12-4,NA,TRBJ2-2
CASSEPQGSGGYTF,TGTGCCAGCAGTGAACCACAGGGGTCGGGGGGCTACACCTTC,NA,TRBV6-1,TRBD1,TRBJ1-2
CASSTRSGENYNEQFF,TGTGCCAGCTCGACCAGAAGCGGGGAGAACTACAATGAGCAGTTCTTC,NA,TRBV18,TRBD2,TRBJ2-1
CAWGDRGPLHF,TGTGCCTGGGGGGACAGGGGACCCCTCCACTTT,NA,TRBV30,TRBD1,TRBJ1-6
CASSLWTGGPNEQFF,TGTGCCAGCAGCTTATGGACGGGAGGGCCAAATGAGCAGTTCTTC,NA,TRBV7-2,TRBD2,TRBJ2-1
CAISEGQAYGYTF,TGTGCCATCAGTGAGGGACAGGCTTATGGCTACACCTTC,NA,TRBV10-3,TRBD1,TRBJ1-2
CASRSSSGSGEQYF,TGTGCCAGCAGGTCTTCCAGCGGGAGCGGCGAGCAGTACTTC,NA,TRBV27,TRBD2,TRBJ2-7
CAISDIGRDYGYTF,TGTGCCATCAGTGACATTGGCCGGGACTATGGCTACACCTTC,NA,TRBV10-3,NA,TRBJ1-2
CASPRQLAGYNEQFF,TGTGCCAGCCCCCGACAATTAGCGGGATACAATGAGCAGTTCTTC,few,TRBV2,TRBD2,TRBJ2-1
CASREGFSTDTQYF,TGTGCCAGCAGGGAGGGGTTTAGCACAGATACGCAGTATTTT,NA,TRBV6-5,NA,TRBJ2-3
CASSDRGMNTEAFF,TGCGCCAGCAGTGACCGGGGAATGAACACTGAAGCTTTCTTT,NA,TRBV5-1,NA,TRBJ1-1
CASSTGYEQYF,TGTGCCAGCAGTACAGGATACGAGCAGTACTTC,few,TRBV12-3/TRBV12-4,NA,TRBJ2-7
CASSIRGNTEAFF,TGTGCCAGTAGTATTAGGGGGAACACTGAAGCTTTCTTT,few,TRBV19,NA,TRBJ1-1
CASSTYRGLRTEAFF,TGTGCCAGCAGCACTTACAGGGGCCTCCGCACTGAAGCTTTCTTT,NA,TRBV7-9,TRBD1,TRBJ1-1
CSVEEGTGQPYNEQFF,TGCAGCGTTGAAGAAGGGACAGGACAACCCTACAATGAGCAGTTCTTC,NA,TRBV29-1,TRBD1,TRBJ2-1
CASSPSGNEQFF,TGTGCCAGCAGTCCTTCAGGCAATGAGCAGTTCTTC,NA,TRBV12-3/TRBV12-4,NA,TRBJ2-1
CASSSYRTGDTDTQYF,TGCGCCAGCAGCTCGTACCGGACAGGCGACACAGATACGCAGTATTTT,NA,TRBV5-1,TRBD1,TRBJ2-3
CASSLVGTGPLDSPLHF,TGTGCCAGCAGCTTAGTTGGGACAGGGCCCTTGGATTCACCCCTCCACTTT,NA,TRBV7-8,TRBD1,TRBJ1-6
CASREGAANTGELFF,TGTGCCAGCAGAGAAGGAGCCGCGAACACCGGGGAGCTGTTTTTT,NA,TRBV27,NA,TRBJ2-2
CASSQVYQGSYEQYF,TGCGCCAGCAGCCAAGTATATCAGGGCTCCTACGAGCAGTACTTC,NA,TRBV4-3,NA,TRBJ2-7
CASSTSGSIGEQFF,TGCGCCAGCAGCACTAGCGGGAGTATAGGTGAGCAGTTCTTC,NA,TRBV5-1,TRBD2,TRBJ2-1
CAISLTGANNQPQHF,TGTGCCATCAGTTTGACAGGGGCCAACAATCAGCCCCAGCATTTT,NA,TRBV10-3,TRBD1,TRBJ1-5
CASSLEQYGTQYF,TGTGCCAGCAGTTTAGAGCAATACGGGACCCAGTACTTC,once,TRBV27,NA,TRBJ2-5
CASATSAKETQYF,TGTGCCAGCGCGACTAGCGCGAAAGAGACCCAGTACTTC,NA,TRBV7-2,TRBD2,TRBJ2-5
CASSGGTSTEAFF,TGTGCCAGCAGTGGTGGGACAAGCACTGAAGCTTTCTTT,NA,TRBV12-3/TRBV12-4,NA,TRBJ1-1
CASSLDTFAEAFF,TGTGCCAGCAGCCTCGACACGTTCGCTGAAGCTTTCTTT,NA,TRBV11-1,NA,TRBJ1-1
CASSATRDYRTAYF,TGTGCCAGCAGCGCTACCCGGGACTACCGAACCGCGTACTTC,NA,TRBV5-5,TRBD2,TRBJ2-7
CASSPGSGADTEAFF,TGTGCCAGCAGCCCGGGATCGGGCGCGGACACTGAAGCTTTCTTT,once,TRBV7-9,NA,TRBJ1-1
CASSSKGTSGPNTGELFF,TGTGCCAGCAGCTCAAAGGGGACTAGCGGGCCGAACACCGGGGAGCTGTTTTTT,NA,TRBV9,TRBD2,TRBJ2-2